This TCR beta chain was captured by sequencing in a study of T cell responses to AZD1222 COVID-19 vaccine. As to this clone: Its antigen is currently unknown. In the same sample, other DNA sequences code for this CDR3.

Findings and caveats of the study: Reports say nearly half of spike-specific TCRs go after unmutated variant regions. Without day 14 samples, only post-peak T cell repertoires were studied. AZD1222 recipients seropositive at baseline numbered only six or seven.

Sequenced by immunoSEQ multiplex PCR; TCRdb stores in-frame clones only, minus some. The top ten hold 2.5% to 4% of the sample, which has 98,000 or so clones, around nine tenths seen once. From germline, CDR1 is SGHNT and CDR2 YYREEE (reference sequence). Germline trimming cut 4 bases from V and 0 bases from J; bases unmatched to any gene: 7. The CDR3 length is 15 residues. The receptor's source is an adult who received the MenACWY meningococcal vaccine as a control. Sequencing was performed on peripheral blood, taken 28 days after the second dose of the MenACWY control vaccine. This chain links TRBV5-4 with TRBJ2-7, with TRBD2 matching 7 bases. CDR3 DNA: TGTGCCAGCAGCCTCGGGGGGAGGAGCTCCTACGAGCAGTACTTC. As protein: CASSLGGRSSYEQYF.